What follows describes a single T cell receptor beta chain. Antigen specificity is unknown. The use of a sample-barcoded 5' primer and a J-beta primer mix characterized a second PCR of about 7 to 12 cycles. TCRdb passed the 5' RACE reads through MiXCR, listing each CDR3 protein once. The data show 700,000 to 950,000 distinct CDR3 sequences, roughly 41% seen once. Germline lookup yields CDR1 MNHEY and CDR2 SVGEGT. V lost 11 bases and J lost 2; bases outside the gene matches: 9. The CDR3 has 14 amino acids. Healthy Caucasian individuals from Russia aged about 6 to 100 served as donors. Total RNA amounts of at least 5.5 micrograms were extracted per sample. This sample is drawn from a study of blood T cells in healthy people across ages. General study points: Comparison with aged donors showed that long-lived donors had more naive CD4+ cells and higher diversity. Any conclusive comparison of naive versus antigen-experienced cells was prevented by using unsorted PBMCs.

Sequencing was performed on blood. The receptor was isolated from a woman aged 55-69 years in good health. The chain couples TRBV6-2 or TRBV6-3 to TRBJ2-1, with TRBD2 matching over 7 bases. CDR3 loop: CAVGGVGAYNEQFF. The CDR3 DNA follows: TGTGCCGTGGGGGGGGTGGGAGCCTACAATGAGCAGTTCTTC.